A selection of T cell receptor beta chains follows, all from one sample in a study of CD8 T cells in Susac syndrome. MiXCR was run by TCRdb on the immunoSEQ multiplex PCR reads, yielding one entry per CDR3 protein. The data contain 130,000 to 150,000 distinct CDR3 sequences, approximately 95% of them singletons. What was sequenced was CD8+ T cells from PBMCs. The receptors here all came from a human donor in good health. Both conserved end residues are part of each CDR3. Each record gives: CDR3 length, clone size, V gene, D gene, J gene, CDR3 DNA, CDR3 protein. The D gene is left open where the match is weak. Only some rows state a clone size, as once, few, many or a class for expanded clones.

>16|-|TRBV27|TRBD1|TRBJ2-7
TGTGCCAGCAGTTTTATCGGCTCGGGACAGAACTACGAGCAGTACTTC
CASSFIGSGQNYEQYF
>14|-|TRBV7-8|TRBD2|TRBJ2-3
TGTGCCAGCAGCTTATTAGCGGGAGCAGATACGCAGTATTTT
CASSLLAGADTQYF
>13|-|TRBV6-2/TRBV6-3|-|TRBJ2-5
TGTGCCAGCAGTCTCCTGTACCAAGAGACCCAGTACTTC
CASSLLYQETQYF
>13|-|TRBV19|-|TRBJ2-1
TGTGCCAGTAGTACCTCCAGTGACAATGAGCAGTTCTTC
CASSTSSDNEQFF
>15|-|TRBV5-1|-|TRBJ2-7
TGCGCCAGCAGTTTCACGAGTGGGGATGCCTACGAGCAGTACTTC
CASSFTSGDAYEQYF
>16|once|TRBV7-8|-|TRBJ2-7
TGTGCCAGCAGCTTAGTTAGTCGGGAGCTGACTTACGAGCAGTACTTC
CASSLVSRELTYEQYF
>10|-|TRBV2|-|TRBJ2-1
TGTGCCAGCACGGGACTGGAGCAGTTCTTC
CASTGLEQFF
>11|-|TRBV6-2/TRBV6-3|-|TRBJ1-1
TGTGCCAGCAGTTACGGGTCTGAAGCTTTCTTT
CASSYGSEAFF
>13|once|TRBV27|-|TRBJ2-7
TGTGCCAGCAGTTTATCACTAGGGTACGAGCAGTACTTC
CASSLSLGYEQYF
>18|-|TRBV2|-|TRBJ1-2
TGTGCCAGCAGTGGCCAGAAGGGATGGGGGCCAGGAGAGTATGGCTACACCTTC
CASSGQKGWGPGEYGYTF
>16|once|TRBV4-1|TRBD2|TRBJ2-4
TGCGCCAGCAGCCAAGAGGCTAGCGGGAGAGCAAACATTCAGTACTTC
CASSQEASGRANIQYF
>16|-|TRBV29-1|-|TRBJ2-7
TGCAGCGGCGCAGGGGGGACTAGTGGTACCTCCTACGAGCAGTACTTC
CSGAGGTSGTSYEQYF
>11|-|TRBV19|-|TRBJ2-7
TGTGCCAGGACTAGAAACTACGAGCAGTACTTC
CARTRNYEQYF
>16|-|TRBV30|TRBD2|TRBJ2-1
TGTGCCTGGGACGGGACTAGCTGGAGCTCCTACAATGAGCAGTTCTTC
CAWDGTSWSSYNEQFF
>11|-|TRBV27|-|TRBJ1-4
TGTGCCAGCAGTTTTGGTGAAAAACTGTTTTTT
CASSFGEKLFF
>11|-|TRBV30|-|TRBJ2-7
TGTGCCTGGAGCGCCGGGACAGAGCAGTACTTC
CAWSAGTEQYF
>15|-|TRBV9|TRBD2|TRBJ2-1
TGTGCCAGCTCCAGCGGGGGCATCATGGGCAATGAGCAGTTCTTC
CASSSGGIMGNEQFF
>16|-|TRBV3-1|-|TRBJ1-2
TGTGCCAGCAGCCATCCCAAAAACAGGTTGACCTATGGCTACACCTTC
CASSHPKNRLTYGYTF
>14|-|TRBV4-3|-|TRBJ2-1
TGCGCCAGCAGCCCCCGGGACCAGAACAATGAGCAGTTCTTC
CASSPRDQNNEQFF
>11|-|TRBV11-2|TRBD1|TRBJ2-7
TGTGCCAGCAGCCCCGACAGGGGGCCGTACTTC
CASSPDRGPYF
>11|-|TRBV18|-|TRBJ1-2
TGTGCCAGCTCACCACCGCAGGCATACACCTTC
CASSPPQAYTF
>15|-|TRBV27|TRBD2|TRBJ2-5
TGTGCCAGCCGAGCCTCTAGCGGGAGAGGGGAGACCCAGTACTTC
CASRASSGRGETQYF
>13|once|TRBV20-1|TRBD1|TRBJ2-7
TGCAGTGCTAGGGGGACAGGGGATAACGAGCAGTACTTC
CSARGTGDNEQYF
>12|-|TRBV7-9|-|TRBJ1-1
TGTGCCAGCAGCTTAGATTGGGCCGGAGCTTTCTTT
CASSLDWAGAFF
>16|-|TRBV15|TRBD1|TRBJ2-1
TGTGCCACCAGCAGAGATTCGGGACAGGGGAATGTTGAGCAGTTCTTC
CATSRDSGQGNVEQFF
>16|-|TRBV3-1|TRBD2|TRBJ2-7
TGTGCCAGCAGCCCCACTGGGGCGGGAGTCTACTACGAGCAGTACTTC
CASSPTGAGVYYEQYF
>16|once|TRBV28|-|TRBJ2-3
TGTGCCAGCAGTTTCCTAGGGTTGGAGCATAGAGATACGCAGTATTTT
CASSFLGLEHRDTQYF
>15|once|TRBV4-3|TRBD2|TRBJ2-3
TGCGCCAGCAGCCACCTTCCCCTAGCGGCAGATACGCAGTATTTT
CASSHLPLAADTQYF
>19|-|TRBV2|-|TRBJ1-1
TGTGCCAGCAGTGGGCCCGTCGTAGCAGGGGTGAGTGTGGACACTGAAGCTTTCTTT
CASSGPVVAGVSVDTEAFF
>14|-|TRBV29-1|-|TRBJ2-1
TGCAGCGTTGACCCTAGCGATTCCTACAATGAGCAGTTCTTC
CSVDPSDSYNEQFF
>15|-|TRBV9|-|TRBJ2-1
TGTGCCAGCAGCCTCAGGGATCGGAGCCTCGATGAGCAGTTCTTC
CASSLRDRSLDEQFF
>13|-|TRBV27|-|TRBJ1-2
TGTGCCAGCAGTTTTAGGGGGAACTATGGCTACACCTTC
CASSFRGNYGYTF
>13|once|TRBV27|TRBD2|TRBJ2-7
TGTGCCAGCATTCCTCGGGACTATCGCGAGCAGTACTTC
CASIPRDYREQYF
>13|-|TRBV30|-|TRBJ2-7
TGTGCCTGGAGCAGGGACGGCTCCTACGAGCAGTACTTC
CAWSRDGSYEQYF
>17|once|TRBV28|TRBD2|TRBJ2-6
TGTGCCAGCAGCCTCGGGACTAGGGCATCTGGGGCCAACGTCCTGACTTTC
CASSLGTRASGANVLTF
>13|-|TRBV14|-|TRBJ1-2
TGTGCCAGCAGCCACACCGGGGGCAGTGGCTACACCTTC
CASSHTGGSGYTF
>13|-|TRBV9|-|TRBJ2-6
TGTGCCAGCAGCGGATCTGGGGCCAACGTCCTGATTTTC
CASSGSGANVLIF
>14|-|TRBV20-1|-|TRBJ2-5
TGCAGTGCTATCTTCTTAGGGTTCGGAGAGACCCAGTACTTC
CSAIFLGFGETQYF
>15|once|TRBV14|-|TRBJ2-7
TGTGCCAGCAGACCCGATCCGGGACAAATCTACGAGCAGTACTTC
CASRPDPGQIYEQYF
>13|-|TRBV29-1|TRBD2|TRBJ2-7
TGCAGCGTCCTACTAGCGGGAGTGCTCGAGCAGTACTTC
CSVLLAGVLEQYF
>15|-|TRBV3-1|TRBD1|TRBJ2-5
TGTGCCAGCCAGGATTTAGACAGGGGACAAGAGACCCAGTACTTC
CASQDLDRGQETQYF
>14|-|TRBV29-1|TRBD2|TRBJ2-3
TGCAGCGTTTTGGGACTAGCGGTTGGAGATACGCAGTATTTT
CSVLGLAVGDTQYF
>17|-|TRBV27|-|TRBJ2-3
TGTGCCAGCAGCCAAAGGCAGACATCAAGGGGCACAGATACGCAGTATTTT
CASSQRQTSRGTDTQYF
>14|-|TRBV6-2/TRBV6-3|TRBD1|TRBJ1-2
TGTGCCAGCAGACCCGGGACAGGGGATTATGGCTACACCTTC
CASRPGTGDYGYTF
>11|few|TRBV27|-|TRBJ2-3
TGTGCCAGCAGTAACACAGATACGCAGTATTTT
CASSNTDTQYF
>13|-|TRBV5-1|-|TRBJ1-2
TGCGCCAGCAGCCTCACAGGGTCGGATGGCTACACCTTC
CASSLTGSDGYTF
>14|-|TRBV14|-|TRBJ2-1
TGTGCCAGCAGCCCTCACAGGGCCTACAATGAGCAGTTCTTC
CASSPHRAYNEQFF
>18|-|TRBV2|TRBD2|TRBJ2-1
TGTGCCAGCAGTCTCCGGACTAGCGGGAGCATAATCGACAATGAGCAGTTCTTC
CASSLRTSGSIIDNEQFF
>14|-|TRBV30|-|TRBJ1-1
TGTGCCTGGAGTGTGCTGGGTTGGGATGCTGAAGCTTTCTTT
CAWSVLGWDAEAFF
>14|once|TRBV13|TRBD1|TRBJ1-1
TGTGCCAGCAGCTCCGGGACAGGGGGCGGTGAAGCTTTCTTT
CASSSGTGGGEAFF
>17|-|TRBV29-1|TRBD1|TRBJ1-1
TGCAGCGTAAATTCGGACAGGCTCAGGGGGATGAACACTGAAGCTTTCTTT
CSVNSDRLRGMNTEAFF
>15|-|TRBV7-2|-|TRBJ2-1
TGTGCCAGCAGCTTAGCGACGGGAGCTAAAAATGAGCAGTTCTTC
CASSLATGAKNEQFF
>15|-|TRBV13|-|TRBJ2-2
TGTGCCAGCCCCCGAAGCGGTGGGAACACCGGGGAGCTGTTTTTT
CASPRSGGNTGELFF
>15|-|TRBV7-9|-|TRBJ2-1
TGTGCCAGCAGCGACGGACTATCGGGTGAAAATGAGCAGTTCTTC
CASSDGLSGENEQFF